The TCR beta chain described here comes from a study of shared clonotypes between healthy human individuals. Study-level points and caveats: Sample collection involved blood only; tissue repertoires are likely different. The low donor count limited represented genetic and exposure-history diversity.

Some clones are missing from TCRdb's copy, which holds only in-frame ones; the method was immunoSEQ multiplex PCR. The data contain roughly 760,000 clones, around 74% of them singletons. About this clone itself: Its antigen is not known.

The CDR3 spans 11 residues. V shed 5 bases and J shed 4 bases, with 5 bases lying between them. CDR1 MNHNS and CDR2 SASEGT come from the germline V gene. Study donors comprised healthy, HIV-negative adults devoid of recent acute infection or vaccination. The chain joins TRBV6-1 to TRBJ2-5; a possible D gene is TRBD2 (5 bases). The receptor was isolated from a young woman in good health. The sample comprised memory CD4+ T cells sorted from blood. Subset given: CD45RA-negative fraction. CDR3 in amino acids: CASSSGETQYF. CDR3 in DNA: TGTGCCAGCAGTAGCGGAGAGACCCAGTACTTC.